This TCR beta chain was captured by sequencing in a study of cytomegalovirus exposure and HLA in healthy donors. Amplification used 60 Vbeta primers and 13 Jbeta primers. Repertoires were generated with immunoSEQ multiplex PCR, while TCRdb's copy carries only in-frame clones and drops some. This sample has more than 150,000 clones; about 80% occur once, and the top ten carry approximately 1.5%. With 6 bases clipped from V and 6 bases from J, the junction kept 14 bases outside the gene matches. Germline assignment: CDR1 MNHEY and CDR2 SVGAGI. This CDR3 has 15 amino acids. On this clone itself: Its antigen remains unknown.

General observations from the study: TCR beta V segments were, for the most part, productive about 90% or about 30% of the time in an earlier analysis. DRB1 had the most TCR associations and HLA-C the fewest, a later analysis found, with rates varying by HLA locus.

The receptor comes from a man aged 18-30 years in good health and CMV-seronegative. The chain combines TRBV6-5 with TRBJ2-7; 7 nucleotides line up with TRBD1. Sequences were obtained from PBMCs. Here the CDR3 DNA reads TGTGCCAGCAGCCCAGGGACAGCCCCAGGGGGCGAGCAGTACTTC. It codes for CASSPGTAPGGEQYF.